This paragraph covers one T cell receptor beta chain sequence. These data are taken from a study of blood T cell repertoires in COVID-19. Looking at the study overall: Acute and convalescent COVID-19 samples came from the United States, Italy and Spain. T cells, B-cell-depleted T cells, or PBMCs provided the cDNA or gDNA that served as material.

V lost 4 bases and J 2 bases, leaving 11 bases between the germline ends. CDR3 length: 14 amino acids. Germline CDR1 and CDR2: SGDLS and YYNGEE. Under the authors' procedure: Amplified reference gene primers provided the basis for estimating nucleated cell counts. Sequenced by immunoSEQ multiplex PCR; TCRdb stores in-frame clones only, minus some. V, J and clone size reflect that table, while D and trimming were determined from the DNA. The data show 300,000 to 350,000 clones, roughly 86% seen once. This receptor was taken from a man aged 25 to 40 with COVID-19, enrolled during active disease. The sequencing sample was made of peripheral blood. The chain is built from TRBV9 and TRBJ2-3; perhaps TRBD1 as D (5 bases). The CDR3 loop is CASSTRQITDTQYF. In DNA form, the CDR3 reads TGTGCCAGCAGCACCCGACAGATCACAGATACGCAGTATTTT.